Reported below is one T cell receptor beta chain. This specimen belongs to a study of cytomegalovirus exposure and HLA in healthy donors. The PCR had 60 Vbeta and 13 Jbeta primers. Some clones are missing from TCRdb's copy, which holds only in-frame ones; the method was immunoSEQ multiplex PCR. The sample includes about 170,000 clones, roughly 80% of them seen just once. The sequenced sample was PBMCs. The TCR was taken from a male donor in good health and CMV-seronegative.

This CDR3 is CATSRGPGGEQYF. The CDR3 region has the DNA TGTGCCACCAGCAGAGGTCCAGGGGGCGAGCAGTACTTC. J is TRBJ2-7 and V is TRBV15; 7 bases align to TRBD1. V was pared by 1 base and J by 6 bases, with 3 bases of the junction left unmatched. The CDR3 is made up of 13 amino acids. Per germline, CDR1 LNHNV and CDR2 YYDKDF (reference sequence).